Presented here are 23 T cell receptor beta chains from one specimen sequenced in a study of blood T cell repertoires in COVID-19. Using immunoSEQ multiplex PCR, the repertoire was profiled, and TCRdb retains in-frame clones only, with some absent. The sample gives about 260,000 clones, around 90% of which show up once; about 4% is in the top ten. Source material: peripheral blood. These receptors were taken from a man between 60 and 70 years old who had recovered from COVID-19.

V and J are TRBV5-1 and TRBJ2-5, with TRBD2 as a possible D gene (6 bases). Germline V gives CDR1 SGHRS, CDR2 YFSETQ. V lost 4 bases and J lost 2, with 21 bases in between. The length of the CDR3 is 17 residues. The CDR3 bases are TGCGCCAGCAGCCCGCCGTGGGGCGGGACCGATCAAGAGACCCAGTACTTC. It codes for CASSPPWGGTDQETQYF. Full variable domain (rest looked up from reference TRBV5-1 and TRBJ2-5): KAGVTQTPRYLIKTRGQQVTLSCSPISGHRSVSWYQQTPGQGLQFLFEYFSETQRNKGNFPGRFSGRQFSNSRSEMNVSTLELGDSALYLCASSPPWGGTDQETQYFGPGTRLLVL.

The chain links TRBV19 to TRBJ1-2; 7 bases match TRBD1. From germline, CDR1 is LNHDA and CDR2 SQIVND (reference sequence). Trimming removed 2 bases from V and 0 bases from J; junction bases left unmatched: 6. This CDR3 has 16 amino acids. The CDR3 region is CASSIFGQVSNYGYTF. The CDR3 nucleotides are TGTGCCAGTAGTATATTTGGACAGGTCTCTAACTATGGCTACACCTTC.

To note about this clone: The junction departs from the called germline gene at one end, perhaps through a read error. The genes are TRBV5-1 and TRBJ1-1; D uncertain. The V gene's germline CDR1 is SGHRS and CDR2 YFSETQ. The CDR3 has 14 amino acids. Here the CDR3 reads CASRLGSERTEAFF. CDR3 bases: TGCGCCAGCAGATTGGGGTCAGAGAGGACTGAAGCTTTCTTT.

This CDR3 is CASSLGRGQETQYF. The CDR3 DNA follows: TGCGCCAGCAGCTTGGGGCGGGGCCAAGAGACCCAGTACTTC. V usage is TRBV5-1 and J usage is TRBJ2-5; TRBD2 is a possible D gene (6 bases). V gave up 0 bases and J gave up 1 base, with 7 bases separating them. Germline CDR1 SGHRS, CDR2 YFSETQ. CDR3 length equals 14 residues.

This clone was counted at least ten times. The chain combines TRBV9 with TRBJ2-1; TRBD2 aligns across 9 bases. Germline assignment: CDR1 SGDLS and CDR2 YYNGEE. The junction had 10 bases not matched to a gene; V was cut back by 4 bases and J by 5 bases. The CDR3 spans 16 residues. CDR3 in DNA: TGTGCCAGCAGCCCTCCGGGGCGGGGGGGCCACAATGAGCAGTTCTTC. Encoded protein: CASSPPGRGGHNEQFF.

In nucleotides, the CDR3 is TGTGCCAGCAGTGAAGAGCGGGGGCGCTTCCACGAGCAGTACTTC. Encoded protein: CASSEERGRFHEQYF. The rearrangement links TRBV2 to TRBJ2-7; 8 positions agree with TRBD2. Germline CDR1 reads SNHLY; CDR2 reads FYNNEI. Trimming cost V 1 base and J 5 bases; bases outside gene matches: 7. The CDR3 contains 15 residues. Looking up the rest from reference TRBV2 and TRBJ2-7 gives the full variable domain: EPEVTQTPSHQVTQMGQEVILRCVPISNHLYFYWYRQILGQKVEFLVSFYNNEISEKSEIFDDQFSVERPDGSNFTLKIRSTKLEDSAMYFCASSEERGRFHEQYFGPGTRLTVT.

The rearrangement links TRBV19 to TRBJ1-2; 8 nucleotides align to TRBD1. The V segment lost 7 bases and the J segment 3 bases; nucleotides outside the gene matches: 7. Germline V lookup: CDR1 LNHDA, CDR2 SQIVND (reference sequence). The CDR3 totals 14 residues. Here the CDR3 reads CASTKRTGHYGYTF. CDR3 DNA: TGTGCCAGTACCAAACGGACAGGGCACTATGGCTACACCTTC.

The genes are TRBV6-5 and TRBJ2-2; D is unclear. Germline assignment: CDR1 MNHEY and CDR2 SVGAGI. This CDR3 is 15 amino acids long. The V gene lost 0 bases and the J gene lost 4 bases, with 9 bases spanning the gap. CDR3 loop: CASSYSVTGTGELFF. In DNA form, the CDR3 reads TGTGCCAGCAGTTACTCGGTCACGGGCACCGGGGAGCTGTTTTTT.

The chain joins TRBV7-8 to TRBJ1-6; 10 bases are shared with TRBD1. The CDR3 covers 18 residues. Germline-derived CDR1 and CDR2 are SGHVS and FQNEAQ. The ends lost 4 bases at V and 0 bases at J; junction bases unmatched: 6. Written as DNA, the CDR3 is TGTGCCAGCAGCTCAAGACAGGGGGCAAGCTCCTATAATTCACCCCTCCACTTT. Translation: CASSSRQGASSYNSPLHF.

The CDR3 loop is CASSLGQESDTQYF. CDR3 nucleotides: TGTGCCAGCAGCTTGGGACAGGAGTCAGATACGCAGTATTTT. The gene calls are TRBV5-4 and TRBJ2-3; possibly TRBD1 for D (6 bases). V was trimmed by 0 bases and J by 4 bases, leaving 9 bases between them. In germline, CDR1 is SGHNT, CDR2 YYREEE (reference sequence). The CDR3 runs 14 residues.

The chain has TRBV13 and TRBJ2-1; 10 nucleotides align to TRBD2. The J segment lost 6 bases and the V segment lost 7 bases, leaving 9 bases of the junction unmatched. Germline assignment: CDR1 PRHDT and CDR2 FYEKMQ (reference sequence). The CDR3 is 15 residues long. This CDR3 is CASTEAGGPGNEQFF. CDR3 in DNA: TGTGCCAGCACCGAAGCGGGGGGGCCGGGCAATGAGCAGTTCTTC.

This chain's CDR3 is CASSTDRGANQPQHF. CDR3 nucleotide sequence: TGTGCCAGCAGCACGGACAGGGGCGCCAATCAGCCCCAGCATTTT. The chain combines TRBV6-5 with TRBJ1-5; TRBD1 matches 9 bases. Germline V CDR1 and CDR2: MNHEY, SVGAGI. The junction had 6 bases not matched to a gene; V was cut back by 6 bases and J by 3 bases. The CDR3 is 15 residues long.

This clone has just a few counts. The genes are TRBV19 and TRBJ2-7; TRBD1 agrees at 7 bases. Germline V gene lookup returns CDR1 LNHDA and CDR2 SQIVND (reference sequence). There are 15 residues in the CDR3. V trimming: 1 base; J trimming: 2 bases; junction bases outside the gene matches: 5. The CDR3 coding sequence is TGTGCCAGTAGTATAGCCACGGACAGGACCTACGAGCAGTACTTC. The encoded protein is CASSIATDRTYEQYF.

The genes are TRBV5-4 and TRBJ2-3; D remains unclear. CDR1 and CDR2 (germline): SGHNT, YYREEE (reference sequence). Trimming removed 1 base from V and 6 bases from J, with 12 bases in between. The CDR3 has 14 residues. The CDR3 loop reads CASSLNSLLDTQYF. In DNA form, the CDR3 reads TGTGCCAGCAGCTTGAATAGCCTACTCGATACGCAGTATTTT.

The CDR3 sequence: CASSEPRGETQYF. The CDR3 DNA follows: TGCGCCAGCAGTGAGCCACGCGGGGAGACGCAGTATTTT. V is TRBV10-1 and J is TRBJ2-3; maybe TRBD2 (6 bases). This CDR3 has 13 amino acids. With 2 bases removed from V and 9 bases from J, the gap between germline ends came to 12 bases. The germline CDR1 and CDR2 sequences are WNHNN and SYGVQD (reference sequence).

Here the CDR3 reads CASSSQGGPGRYGYTF. The CDR3 nucleotides are TGTGCCAGCAGTTCTCAGGGGGGTCCGGGGAGGTATGGCTACACCTTC. The chain joins TRBV9 to TRBJ1-2; 7 positions match TRBD1. V was pared by 5 bases and J by 5 bases, with 15 bases of the junction left unmatched. The CDR3 runs to 16 residues. Germline CDR1 is SGDLS and CDR2 is YYNGEE. The entire variable domain, with the rest obtained from reference TRBV9 and TRBJ1-2, is as follows: DSGVTQTPKHLITATGQRVTLRCSPRSGDLSVYWYQQSLDQGLQFLIQYYNGEERAKGNILERFSAQQFPDLHSELNLSSLELGDSALYFCASSSQGGPGRYGYTFGSGTRLTVV.

The rearrangement links TRBV30 to TRBJ2-2; TRBD1 aligns across 7 bases. V was pared by 4 bases and J by 6 bases, with 14 bases of the junction left unmatched. This CDR3 is 16 amino acids long. The V gene's germline CDR1 is GTSNPN and CDR2 SVGIG (reference sequence). CDR3 protein: CAWTRNRDSFPGELFF. The CDR3 DNA reads TGTGCCTGGACCCGAAACCGGGACAGTTTCCCCGGGGAGCTGTTTTTT.

The chain carries TRBV7-9 and TRBJ2-1; D might be TRBD1 (5 bases). The CDR3 spans 16 residues. Between the trimmed V and J ends, which lost 2 bases and 0 bases, there was a span of 11 bases. Germline loops: CDR1 SEHNR, CDR2 FQNEAQ (reference sequence). CDR3 residues: CASSLPGPSSYNEQFF. For the CDR3, the DNA is TGTGCCAGCAGCTTACCAGGGCCCAGCTCCTACAATGAGCAGTTCTTC.

The chain couples TRBV5-5 to TRBJ2-2; tentative D call: TRBD2 (5 bases). Germline CDR1 and CDR2: SGHKS and YYEKEE (reference sequence). The CDR3 has 17 residues. The ends were cut back, 4 bases at V and 0 bases at J, with 16 bases in the middle. CDR3 sequence (DNA): TGTGCCAGCAGCGGAAGGACGGGATCGGCGAACACCGGGGAGCTGTTTTTT. This gives the protein CASSGRTGSANTGELFF.

This clone was picked up one time. The chain carries TRBV27 and TRBJ2-7; TRBD2 matches 7 bases. In germline, CDR1 is MNHEY, CDR2 SMNVEV (reference sequence). This CDR3 has 13 amino acids. J gave up 1 base and V 7 bases, and 4 bases lay outside the gene matches. The CDR3 spells CASTQRGSYEQYF. The CDR3 bases are TGTGCCAGCACCCAGCGGGGATCCTACGAGCAGTACTTC.

The chain employs TRBV7-2 and TRBJ2-3; the D is unclear. Trimming removed 1 base from V and 0 bases from J, with 5 bases in between. Germline lookup yields CDR1 SGHTA and CDR2 FQGNSA. This CDR3 comprises 14 residues. CDR3 in DNA: TGTGCCAGCAGCTTAGAACTGAGCACAGATACGCAGTATTTT. As protein: CASSLELSTDTQYF.

The chain is built from TRBV4-1 and TRBJ1-1; 7 bases fit TRBD1. The V segment lost 3 bases and the J segment 6 bases; nucleotides outside the gene matches: 16. Germline V lookup: CDR1 MGHRA, CDR2 YSYEKL. CDR3 length: 17 residues. The CDR3 here is CASSHRQGRGSESEAFF. As DNA, the CDR3 is TGCGCCAGCAGCCACCGACAGGGAAGGGGTTCTGAGTCTGAAGCTTTCTTT.

The chain has TRBV7-9 and TRBJ2-3; D gene uncertain. Trimming took 3 bases from V and 1 from J, leaving 11 bases between them. Germline values: CDR1 SEHNR, CDR2 FQNEAQ (reference sequence). The CDR3 covers 15 residues. The CDR3 protein is CASSLTAAGTDTQYF. The CDR3 DNA is TGTGCCAGCAGCTTGACCGCGGCAGGCACAGATACGCAGTATTTT.